A selection of T cell receptor beta chains follows, all from one sample in a study of shared clonotypes between healthy human individuals. The data were produced by immunoSEQ multiplex PCR, yet TCRdb's version contains in-frame clones alone and is incomplete. There are 2 million to 2.5 million clones in the sample; 80% to 95% occur only once, and about 0.39% lies in the top ten. Material for sequencing was naive CD4+ T cells from PBMCs. These receptor sequences come from a man between 18 and 29 years old in good health. Some clones in this sample may be carry-over from other donors' samples. Each CDR3 is given with its conserved first and last residue. D genes are given only for firm matches. A row's size may be missing; if present it is once, few, many or a size class.

CDR3aa: CASSVGQGSSGNTIYF
CDR3nt: TGTGCCAGCAGCGTAGGCCAGGGTTCTTCTGGAAACACCATATATTTT
abundance: NA
j_gene: TRBJ1-3
d_gene: NA
v_gene: TRBV9

CDR3aa: CASNPLFGVHGEQYF
CDR3nt: TGTGCCAGCAATCCCCTTTTCGGGGTACACGGCGAGCAGTACTTC
abundance: NA
j_gene: TRBJ2-7
d_gene: NA
v_gene: TRBV21-1

CDR3aa: CASRQTGPSHQPQHF
CDR3nt: TGTGCCAGCAGACAGACAGGGCCCAGCCATCAGCCCCAGCATTTT
abundance: NA
j_gene: TRBJ1-5
d_gene: TRBD1
v_gene: TRBV6-1

CDR3aa: CASSFASIEEQYF
CDR3nt: TGTGCCAGCAGCTTCGCTTCCATCGAGGAGCAGTACTTC
abundance: NA
j_gene: TRBJ2-7
d_gene: NA
v_gene: TRBV7-9

CDR3aa: CASSELAEPQHF
CDR3nt: TGTGCCAGCAGTGAACTCGCGGAGCCCCAGCATTTT
abundance: few
j_gene: TRBJ1-5
d_gene: NA
v_gene: TRBV25-1

CDR3aa: CASSQAWAPQSTQYF
CDR3nt: TGCGCCAGCAGCCAAGCATGGGCCCCCCAGAGTACGCAGTATTTT
abundance: NA
j_gene: TRBJ2-3
d_gene: NA
v_gene: TRBV4-1

CDR3aa: CASKQQGAGETQYF
CDR3nt: TGTGCCAGTAAACAACAGGGGGCTGGAGAGACCCAGTACTTC
abundance: once
j_gene: TRBJ2-5
d_gene: TRBD1
v_gene: TRBV19

CDR3aa: CSAGLAGGPVGTDTQYF
CDR3nt: TGCAGCGCCGGACTAGCGGGAGGGCCGGTTGGCACAGATACGCAGTATTTT
abundance: once
j_gene: TRBJ2-3
d_gene: TRBD2
v_gene: TRBV29-1

CDR3aa: CASSLAGGLSYEQYF
CDR3nt: TGTGCCAGCAGCTTGGCCGGGGGTCTTTCCTACGAGCAGTACTTC
abundance: NA
j_gene: TRBJ2-7
d_gene: NA
v_gene: TRBV5-4

CDR3aa: CASGQGDYGYTF
CDR3nt: TGTGCCAGCGGACAGGGAGATTATGGCTACACCTTC
abundance: NA
j_gene: TRBJ1-2
d_gene: TRBD1
v_gene: TRBV7-3

CDR3aa: CASSYEGDTQYF
CDR3nt: TGTGCCAGCAGTTATGAGGGCGATACGCAGTATTTT
abundance: NA
j_gene: TRBJ2-3
d_gene: NA
v_gene: TRBV6-5

CDR3aa: CAIRTGTTDTQYF
CDR3nt: TGTGCCATCAGAACCGGAACCACAGATACGCAGTATTTT
abundance: NA
j_gene: TRBJ2-3
d_gene: NA
v_gene: TRBV10-3

CDR3aa: CASRLGGGTQYF
CDR3nt: TGTGCCAGCCGTCTAGGCGGCGGGACCCAGTACTTC
abundance: NA
j_gene: TRBJ2-5
d_gene: NA
v_gene: TRBV14

CDR3aa: CASGRLANTGELFF
CDR3nt: TGCGCCAGCGGCCGACTGGCCAACACCGGGGAGCTGTTTTTT
abundance: NA
j_gene: TRBJ2-2
d_gene: NA
v_gene: TRBV5-1

CDR3aa: CSVGIYYRGPVGYEQYF
CDR3nt: TGCAGCGTGGGGATATACTACAGGGGGCCCGTTGGATACGAGCAGTACTTC
abundance: once
j_gene: TRBJ2-7
d_gene: TRBD1
v_gene: TRBV29-1

CDR3aa: CASSLPTGAGNEKLFF
CDR3nt: TGTGCCAGCTCACTCCCGACAGGGGCCGGGAATGAAAAACTGTTTTTT
abundance: NA
j_gene: TRBJ1-4
d_gene: TRBD1
v_gene: TRBV18

CDR3aa: CASSTRQIQGETQYF
CDR3nt: TGCGCCAGCAGCACGAGACAAATTCAAGGGGAGACCCAGTACTTC
abundance: NA
j_gene: TRBJ2-5
d_gene: NA
v_gene: TRBV5-1

CDR3aa: CAWSVQGQQPQHF
CDR3nt: TGTGCCTGGAGTGTACAGGGGCAACAGCCCCAGCATTTT
abundance: NA
j_gene: TRBJ1-5
d_gene: TRBD1
v_gene: TRBV30

CDR3aa: CASSLDKGGTEAFF
CDR3nt: TGCGCCAGCAGCTTGGATAAGGGAGGCACTGAAGCTTTCTTT
abundance: NA
j_gene: TRBJ1-1
d_gene: NA
v_gene: TRBV5-1

CDR3aa: CASSLRQGWVNTEAFF
CDR3nt: TGCGCCAGCAGCCTACGACAGGGTTGGGTGAACACTGAAGCTTTCTTT
abundance: NA
j_gene: TRBJ1-1
d_gene: TRBD1
v_gene: TRBV4-1

CDR3aa: CASSVSSGITDTQYF
CDR3nt: TGTGCCAGCAGCGTTTCTAGCGGGATAACAGATACGCAGTATTTT
abundance: NA
j_gene: TRBJ2-3
d_gene: TRBD2
v_gene: TRBV9

CDR3aa: CASSLGPEKLFF
CDR3nt: TGTGCCAGCAGCTTGGGCCCTGAAAAACTGTTTTTT
abundance: NA
j_gene: TRBJ1-4
d_gene: NA
v_gene: TRBV6-1

CDR3aa: CASSFLPGQGANTEAFF
CDR3nt: TGTGCCAGCAGTTTCCTCCCGGGACAGGGGGCGAACACTGAAGCTTTCTTT
abundance: NA
j_gene: TRBJ1-1
d_gene: TRBD1
v_gene: TRBV28

CDR3aa: CATSRDGRTSGANVLTF
CDR3nt: TGTGCCACCAGCAGAGATGGAAGGACCTCTGGGGCCAACGTCCTGACTTTC
abundance: NA
j_gene: TRBJ2-6
d_gene: NA
v_gene: TRBV15

CDR3aa: CASSWTGGHNTEAFF
CDR3nt: TGCGCCAGCAGCTGGACAGGGGGCCATAACACTGAAGCTTTCTTT
abundance: NA
j_gene: TRBJ1-1
d_gene: TRBD1
v_gene: TRBV5-1

CDR3aa: CAWKTGADSPLHF
CDR3nt: TGTGCCTGGAAGACAGGGGCGGACTCACCCCTCCACTTT
abundance: NA
j_gene: TRBJ1-6
d_gene: TRBD1
v_gene: TRBV30

CDR3aa: CASSQGRLTEQFF
CDR3nt: TGCGCCAGCAGCCAGGGCCGACTCACTGAGCAGTTCTTC
abundance: NA
j_gene: TRBJ2-1
d_gene: NA
v_gene: TRBV10-2

CDR3aa: CASSQDAPPNQYSNQPQHF
CDR3nt: TGCGCCAGCAGCCAAGATGCCCCCCCGAATCAGTATAGCAATCAGCCCCAGCATTTT
abundance: once
j_gene: TRBJ1-5
d_gene: NA
v_gene: TRBV4-1

CDR3aa: CASSYSKGSSAKLFF
CDR3nt: TGTGCCAGCAGTTACTCGAAGGGGTCTTCGGCAAAACTGTTTTTT
abundance: NA
j_gene: TRBJ1-4
d_gene: NA
v_gene: TRBV6-6

CDR3aa: CASSRRGAVYEQYF
CDR3nt: TGTGCCAGTAGTAGAAGAGGGGCCGTTTACGAGCAGTACTTC
abundance: NA
j_gene: TRBJ2-7
d_gene: NA
v_gene: TRBV19

CDR3aa: CASSPIGRETQYF
CDR3nt: TGTGCCAGCTCACCAATTGGGAGAGAGACCCAGTACTTC
abundance: NA
j_gene: TRBJ2-5
d_gene: NA
v_gene: TRBV18

CDR3aa: CAISGVLYEQYF
CDR3nt: TGTGCCATCAGCGGGGTTCTCTACGAGCAGTACTTC
abundance: NA
j_gene: TRBJ2-7
d_gene: NA
v_gene: TRBV10-3

CDR3aa: CASRDVGRHTQYF
CDR3nt: TGTGCCAGCAGGGACGTGGGCCGTCATACGCAGTATTTT
abundance: once
j_gene: TRBJ2-3
d_gene: NA
v_gene: TRBV25-1

CDR3aa: CASIWDRGGNTIYF
CDR3nt: TGTGCCAGCATCTGGGACAGGGGTGGAAACACCATATATTTT
abundance: NA
j_gene: TRBJ1-3
d_gene: TRBD1
v_gene: TRBV2

CDR3aa: CATSSPGGGYEQYF
CDR3nt: TGTGCCACCAGCAGTCCGGGAGGAGGCTACGAGCAGTACTTC
abundance: NA
j_gene: TRBJ2-7
d_gene: TRBD2
v_gene: TRBV15

CDR3aa: CASTTGLNTEAFF
CDR3nt: TGCGCCAGCACTACAGGGCTGAACACTGAAGCTTTCTTT
abundance: NA
j_gene: TRBJ1-1
d_gene: NA
v_gene: TRBV5-1

CDR3aa: CASSLPGETQYF
CDR3nt: TGCGCCAGCAGCTTGCCGGGGGAGACCCAGTACTTC
abundance: NA
j_gene: TRBJ2-5
d_gene: NA
v_gene: TRBV5-1

CDR3aa: CASSLGGLAGFMNTGELFF
CDR3nt: TGTGCCAGCAGCTTGGGGGGACTAGCGGGATTTATGAACACCGGGGAGCTGTTTTTT
abundance: once
j_gene: TRBJ2-2
d_gene: TRBD2
v_gene: TRBV5-4

CDR3aa: CASRSVGLNTEAFF
CDR3nt: TGCGCCAGCAGATCAGTAGGGCTGAACACTGAAGCTTTCTTT
abundance: NA
j_gene: TRBJ1-1
d_gene: NA
v_gene: TRBV5-1

CDR3aa: CASSNGTPLEQYF
CDR3nt: TGTGCCAGCTCGAACGGGACACCCCTCGAGCAGTACTTC
abundance: NA
j_gene: TRBJ2-7
d_gene: NA
v_gene: TRBV28

CDR3aa: CASSSAGKANTGELFF
CDR3nt: TGCGCCAGCAGCTCTGCCGGGAAGGCGAACACCGGGGAGCTGTTTTTT
abundance: once
j_gene: TRBJ2-2
d_gene: NA
v_gene: TRBV5-1

CDR3aa: CASSRTTGVNQPQHF
CDR3nt: TGTGCCAGCAGCAGGACGACAGGGGTTAATCAGCCCCAGCATTTT
abundance: NA
j_gene: TRBJ1-5
d_gene: TRBD1
v_gene: TRBV6-5

CDR3aa: CASSIASGEKLFF
CDR3nt: TGTGCCAGCAGTATCGCCTCGGGTGAAAAACTGTTTTTT
abundance: NA
j_gene: TRBJ1-4
d_gene: NA
v_gene: TRBV28

CDR3aa: CASRGDRGTGANVLTF
CDR3nt: TGTGCCAGCAGGGGCGACAGGGGGACTGGGGCCAACGTCCTGACTTTC
abundance: NA
j_gene: TRBJ2-6
d_gene: TRBD1
v_gene: TRBV27

CDR3aa: CASSPRQSYNEQFF
CDR3nt: TGTGCCAGCAGCCCCAGACAGAGCTACAATGAGCAGTTCTTC
abundance: NA
j_gene: TRBJ2-1
d_gene: NA
v_gene: TRBV7-3

CDR3aa: CSALDRGEQFF
CDR3nt: TGCAGTGCCCTGGACAGGGGTGAGCAGTTCTTC
abundance: NA
j_gene: TRBJ2-1
d_gene: TRBD1
v_gene: TRBV20-1

CDR3aa: CAISSMGQNTEAFF
CDR3nt: TGTGCCATCAGCAGTATGGGGCAGAACACTGAAGCTTTCTTT
abundance: NA
j_gene: TRBJ1-1
d_gene: NA
v_gene: TRBV10-3

CDR3aa: CASSYVPGYQGEQYF
CDR3nt: TGTGCCAGCAGTTACGTCCCAGGGTATCAGGGCGAGCAGTACTTC
abundance: NA
j_gene: TRBJ2-7
d_gene: NA
v_gene: TRBV6-6

CDR3aa: CASSLAREDLGYTF
CDR3nt: TGTGCCAGCAGCTTAGCCAGGGAAGATCTTGGCTACACCTTC
abundance: NA
j_gene: TRBJ1-2
d_gene: NA
v_gene: TRBV7-9

CDR3aa: CASSRQGADYGYTF
CDR3nt: TGTGCCAGCAGTCGACAGGGGGCGGACTATGGCTACACCTTC
abundance: NA
j_gene: TRBJ1-2
d_gene: TRBD1
v_gene: TRBV7-2

CDR3aa: CASSPTGGEKLFF
CDR3nt: TGTGCCAGCAGCCCGACAGGGGGAGAAAAACTGTTTTTT
abundance: NA
j_gene: TRBJ1-4
d_gene: TRBD1
v_gene: TRBV9

CDR3aa: CASSLSSGSSYEQYF
CDR3nt: TGTGCCAGCAGCTTATCGTCCGGAAGCTCCTACGAGCAGTACTTC
abundance: NA
j_gene: TRBJ2-7
d_gene: NA
v_gene: TRBV7-3